The 5 T cell receptor beta chains below were found in one sample sequenced in a study of type 1 regulatory T cells. Whole-study findings and limits: Compared with non-type 1 regulatory T cells, type 1 regulatory T cells showed a more restricted TCR repertoire.

The antigens of these receptors remain unknown. TCRdb redid the calling of the reads with MiXCR, one entry per CDR3 protein. The table lists tens of thousands of distinct CDR3 sequences, under 25% of them singletons. Sequencing was performed on cultured type 1 regulatory T (Tr1) cells, either the whole culture or a sorted fraction (not recorded which). Receptor source: a human donor in good health.

This clonotype was counted ten times or more. This sequence joins TRBV6-5 and TRBJ1-4; D is ambiguous. In germline, CDR1 is MNHEY, CDR2 SVGAGI. The CDR3 totals 13 residues. Trimming pared 6 bases from V and 10 bases from J, leaving 15 bases between. CDR3 nucleotides: TGTGCCAGCAGCTACATATCGGGCGGAAAACTGTTTTTT. It specifies CASSYISGGKLFF.

This clonotype was detected only once. The chain is built from TRBV9 and TRBJ1-5; D gene uncertain. Trimming shortened V by 0 bases and J by 4 bases, and 5 bases separated the two germline ends. The CDR3 sequence is 13 residues long. Per germline, CDR1 SGDLS and CDR2 YYNGEE. CDR3 DNA: TGTGCCAGCAGCGTAGCAACGAATCAGCCCCAGCATTTT. This translates into CASSVATNQPQHF. The complete variable domain, with remaining parts taken from reference TRBV9 and TRBJ1-5, reads DSGVTQTPKHLITATGQRVTLRCSPRSGDLSVYWYQQSLDQGLQFLIQYYNGEERAKGNILERFSAQQFPDLHSELNLSSLELGDSALYFCASSVATNQPQHFGDGTRLSIL.

This clonotype was recorded a few times. J is TRBJ2-2 and V is TRBV24-1; D is unclear. Germline V gives CDR1 KGHDR, CDR2 SFDVKD. CDR3 length: 16 amino acids. V dropped 0 bases and J dropped 1 base, with 8 bases sitting between them. CDR3 sequence: CATSDLAGVNTGELFF. CDR3 bases: TGTGCCACCAGTGATTTGGCAGGAGTGAACACCGGGGAGCTGTTTTTT.

This chain uses TRBV27 with TRBJ2-7; TRBD1 agrees at 9 bases. Germline V gene lookup returns CDR1 MNHEY and CDR2 SMNVEV (reference sequence). There are 15 residues in the CDR3. Losses at the gene ends were 5 bases for V and 7 bases for J; bases not matched to a gene: 12. Here the CDR3 reads CASSLRTGVGREQYF. The CDR3, as DNA: TGTGCCAGCAGTCTCCGGACAGGGGTTGGGAGGGAGCAGTACTTC.

The V call is TRBV20-1, the J call TRBJ2-1; unclear D gene. Germline assignment: CDR1 DFQATT and CDR2 SNEGSKA (reference sequence). The CDR3 totals 13 residues. V was clipped by 1 base and J by 3 bases, with 7 bases between them. As DNA, the CDR3 is TGCAGTGCTAGAGGGCTAGTCTACAATGAGCAGTTCTTC. Its translation: CSARGLVYNEQFF.